A single sample gave rise to the 12 T cell receptor beta chains below, sequenced in a study of OX40 agonist ivuxolimab in advanced cancers. Sequenced by immunoSEQ multiplex PCR; TCRdb stores in-frame clones only, minus some. The data hold fewer than 60,000 clones, with roughly 90% observed a single time. The material sequenced was CD4+ or CD8+ T cells sorted from blood, taken in a trial of the OX40 agonist ivuxolimab. These receptors all stem from an adult with an advanced solid tumor such as melanoma, head and neck, liver or kidney cancer.

The chain uses TRBV27 and TRBJ1-6; D is perhaps TRBD1 (5 bases). Trimming shortened V by 4 bases and J by 5 bases, and 12 bases separated the two germline ends. This CDR3 is built from 15 residues. CDR1 is MNHEY, CDR2 SMNVEV, per germline (reference sequence). This chain's CDR3 is CASSWTGTDNSPLHF. CDR3 coding DNA: TGTGCCAGCAGTTGGACCGGGACGGATAATTCACCCCTCCACTTT.

The rearrangement links TRBV27 to TRBJ1-4, with TRBD1 matching 7 bases. The V segment lost 2 bases and the J segment 3 bases; nucleotides outside the gene matches: 3. Germline CDR1 and CDR2: MNHEY and SMNVEV (reference sequence). The CDR3 covers 15 residues. CDR3 nucleotides: TGTGCCAGCAGTTTAAAAGGGACAGCTAATGAAAAACTGTTTTTT. Translating gives CASSLKGTANEKLFF.

The chain carries TRBV6-5 and TRBJ1-1, with a tentative D call TRBD1 (5 bases). The germline gives CDR1 MNHEY, CDR2 SVGAGI. Trimming shortened V by 4 bases and J by 12 bases, and 18 bases separated the two germline ends. The CDR3 consists of 13 residues. The CDR3 here is CASSSGTTRVSFF. CDR3 sequence (DNA): TGTGCCAGCAGTTCCGGGACCACACGGGTCTCTTTCTTT.

The count of this clone is one. This rearrangement joins TRBV28 to TRBJ2-7, with 15 positions matching TRBD2. The CDR3 extends over 14 amino acids. The germline V gene has CDR1 MDHEN and CDR2 SYDVKM. After removal of 5 bases from V and 9 bases from J, the junction contained 5 bases not matched to a gene. The CDR3 region is CASSPGLAGGRQYF. The CDR3 DNA follows: TGTGCCAGCAGTCCTGGACTAGCGGGAGGGAGGCAGTACTTC.

This chain joins TRBV11-2 and TRBJ1-1; 9 bases line up with TRBD1. Germline CDR1 and CDR2: SGHAT and FQNNGV. The CDR3 runs to 15 residues. J lost 5 bases, V lost 5 bases, and 9 bases had no gene match. CDR3: CASSPLDRGWTEAFF. The CDR3 bases are TGTGCCAGCAGCCCGTTAGACAGGGGGTGGACTGAAGCTTTCTTT.

The chain employs TRBV7-9 and TRBJ2-1, with 8 nucleotides matching TRBD1. The germline CDR1 and CDR2 sequences are SEHNR and FQNEAQ (reference sequence). Trimming at V came to 1 base and at J to 2 bases, leaving 4 bases not matched to a gene. The length of the CDR3 is 16 residues. The CDR3 DNA reads as TGTGCCAGCAGCTTAGAAGACAGGGGCGCCTACAATGAGCAGTTCTTC. Amino acid sequence: CASSLEDRGAYNEQFF.

The J gene is TRBJ1-2, the V gene TRBV11-1; D is perhaps TRBD1 (5 bases). Looked up from germline, CDR1 is SGHAT and CDR2 is FQDESV (reference sequence). V lost 5 bases and J 3 bases, leaving 22 bases between the germline ends. The CDR3 covers 17 residues. As DNA, the CDR3 is TGTGCCAGCAGCACCATATGGGGGTCTACCGACGACTATGGCTACACCTTC. Its protein product is CASSTIWGSTDDYGYTF.

The chain links TRBV7-9 to TRBJ2-4; D not certain. The germline V gene encodes CDR1 SEHNR and CDR2 FQNEAQ (reference sequence). The CDR3 runs to 17 residues. Trimming shortened V by 3 bases and J by 1 base, and 16 bases separated the two germline ends. The chain's CDR3 is CASSFIVTARAKNIQYF. In DNA, the CDR3 is TGTGCCAGCAGCTTTATCGTTACAGCGAGGGCCAAAAACATTCAGTACTTC.

Only one count was recorded for this clone. The rearrangement joins TRBV5-1 to TRBJ2-7; D is uncertain. V shed 1 base and J shed 0 bases, with 11 bases lying between them. CDR1 and CDR2 (germline): SGHRS, YFSETQ. CDR3 length equals 15 residues. CDR3 coding DNA: TGCGCCAGCAGCTTGACGCATGAGCCCTCCTACGAGCAGTACTTC. It translates to CASSLTHEPSYEQYF.

The rearrangement joins TRBV28 to TRBJ2-6, with 7 bases aligning to TRBD1. V shed 2 bases, J shed 0 bases, and the junction held 4 bases outside the gene matches. The CDR3 covers 17 residues. In germline, CDR1 is MDHEN, CDR2 SYDVKM. CDR3 in DNA: TGTGCCAGCAGTTTAAGGGCAGGGGGCTCTGGGGCCAACGTCCTGACTTTC. This codes for CASSLRAGGSGANVLTF.

This chain joins TRBV10-2 and TRBJ1-1, with 7 bases that match TRBD1. Looked up from germline, CDR1 is WSHSY and CDR2 is SAAADI. The J segment lost 3 bases and the V segment lost 0 bases, leaving 10 bases of the junction unmatched. This CDR3 comprises 17 residues. CDR3 nucleotides: TGCGCCAGCAGTGAGTCCCTCTCACACAGGGGATACACTGAAGCTTTCTTT. Its translation is CASSESLSHRGYTEAFF.

The chain couples TRBV27 to TRBJ2-5; no definite D call. The germline V gene encodes CDR1 MNHEY and CDR2 SMNVEV (reference sequence). V lost 1 base, J lost 5 bases, and 11 bases lay in between. CDR3 length: 14 amino acids. The CDR3 sequence: CASSLLPHRETQYF. The CDR3 bases are TGTGCCAGCAGTTTATTACCCCATAGGGAGACCCAGTACTTC.